This record covers a single T cell receptor beta chain. Its antigen remains unknown. TCRdb processed the reads anew with MiXCR; each CDR3 protein has one entry. The table shows around 430,000 distinct CDR3 sequences, with under 55% occurring only once. The data derive from a study of T cell repertoires in cytomegalovirus infection. Study in general: Peptides in the study included HLA-C-restricted and HLA-B-restricted CMV epitopes. CMV infection together with matching HLA type was indicated by public TCR beta signatures.

The CDR3 length is 15 residues. V lost 5 bases, J lost 10 bases, and 14 bases stayed unmatched. Germline values: CDR1 SGHTA, CDR2 FQGNSA. Findings and caveats of the study: CMV-specific TCR beta clonotypes restricted by HLA-C were the ones dominating the ex vivo response.

This clonotype originated in a human donor in good health (CMV status not recorded). Some clones in this sample may be carry-over from other donors' samples. The starting material was cultured PBMCs, obtained from culture after CMV antigen stimulation. The chain joins TRBV7-2 to TRBJ2-1; 7 bases are shared with TRBD2. CDR3 region: CASSPSGGGPREQFF. CDR3 in DNA: TGTGCCAGCAGCCCGTCGGGGGGAGGGCCCCGCGAGCAGTTCTTC.